This T cell receptor beta chain came from a study of shared clonotypes between healthy human individuals. Study findings and constraints: Few donors restricted represented genetic and exposure-history diversity.

Assay execution proceeded at the deep level. Unsorted PBMC DNA sequencing spanned ten immunoSEQ deep assay plates. Libraries were prepared by immunoSEQ multiplex PCR; TCRdb keeps only in-frame clonotypes and omits some of them. The sample has 400,000 to 600,000 clones, almost 80% seen once. With regard to this clone: Its antigen is undetermined.

The CDR3 spans 15 residues. CDR1 is LNHDA and CDR2 is SQIVND in the germline V gene (reference sequence). V gave up 6 bases and J gave up 2 bases; unmatched junction bases: 5. Material: PBMCs. The V gene is TRBV19, the J gene TRBJ2-7, with 12 positions matching TRBD2. The clonotype originates from a woman in her forties in good health. Some clones in this sample may be carry-over from other donors' samples. The CDR3 bases are TGTGCCAGTAGCGCACTAGCGGGAGGAGCCTACGAGCAGTACTTC. This gives the protein CASSALAGGAYEQYF.